Sequencing of this T cell receptor beta chain was carried out in a study of blood T cell repertoires in COVID-19. On the study more broadly: Sample material is recorded as cDNA or gDNA derived from T cells, B-cell-depleted T cells, or PBMCs.

The CDR3 totals 16 residues. The J segment lost 0 bases and the V segment lost 4 bases, leaving 7 bases of the junction unmatched. The germline CDR1 and CDR2 sequences are KGHDR and SFDVKD. TCRdb keeps only in-frame clones here, not all; method: immunoSEQ multiplex PCR. The sample carries approximately 48,000 clones, 85% to 90% recorded once. The receptor's source is a man aged 60 to 75 with acute or convalescent COVID-19. The specimen sequenced was peripheral blood. The rearrangement uses TRBV24-1 and TRBJ1-2, with 7 bases lining up with TRBD1. CDR3 bases: TGTGCCACCAGTGAAACGGGACAGCGGCCTAACTATGGCTACACCTTC. This translates into CATSETGQRPNYGYTF.